This TCR beta chain is from a study of blood T cell repertoires in COVID-19. In the study overall: Italy, Spain and the United States were the sources of the convalescent and acute COVID-19 samples. From T cells, B-cell-depleted T cells, or PBMCs came the material, which was cDNA or gDNA.

Trimming stripped 10 bases from V and 6 bases from J, with 19 bases between. The CDR3 is 13 amino acids. The germline V gene has CDR1 LNHDA and CDR2 SQIVND (reference sequence). Per the original methods: How many nucleated cells were present was estimated from reference gene primer amplification. Sequenced by immunoSEQ multiplex PCR; TCRdb stores in-frame clones only, minus some. V and J calls and clone size are given by that table; D and trimming were obtained from the DNA. The sample includes about 300,000 clones, 75% to 95% of them seen just once. Everyone who took part was roughly 18 to 100 years old, and they came from 24 US areas.

V and J are TRBV19 and TRBJ2-7; unclear D gene. The clonotype originates from a woman between 25 and 40 years old who had recovered from COVID-19. Sequenced: PBMCs or T cells enriched from blood (not recorded which). CDR3 amino acids: CATNKGVRGEQYF. The DNA of the CDR3 is TGTGCCACTAACAAAGGAGTACGTGGCGAGCAGTACTTC.